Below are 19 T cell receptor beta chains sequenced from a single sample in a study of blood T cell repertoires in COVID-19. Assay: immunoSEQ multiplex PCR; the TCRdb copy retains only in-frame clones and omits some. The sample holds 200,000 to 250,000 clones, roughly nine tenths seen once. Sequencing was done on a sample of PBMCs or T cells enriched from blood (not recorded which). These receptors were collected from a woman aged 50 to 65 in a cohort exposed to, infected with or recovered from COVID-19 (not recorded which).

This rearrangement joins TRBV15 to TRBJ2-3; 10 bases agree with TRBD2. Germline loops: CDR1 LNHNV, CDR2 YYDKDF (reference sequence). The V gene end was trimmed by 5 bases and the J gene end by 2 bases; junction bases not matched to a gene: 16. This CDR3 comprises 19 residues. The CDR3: CATSGAGGRTGGVTDTQYF. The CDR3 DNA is TGTGCCACCAGCGGAGCGGGGGGGCGCACCGGGGGGGTCACAGATACGCAGTATTTT.

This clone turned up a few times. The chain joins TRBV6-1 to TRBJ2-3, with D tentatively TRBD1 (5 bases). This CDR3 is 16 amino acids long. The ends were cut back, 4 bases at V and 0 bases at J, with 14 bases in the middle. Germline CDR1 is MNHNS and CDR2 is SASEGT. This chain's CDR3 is CASSVLTGPSTDTQYF. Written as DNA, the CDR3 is TGTGCCAGCAGTGTGTTAACAGGCCCTAGCACAGATACGCAGTATTTT.

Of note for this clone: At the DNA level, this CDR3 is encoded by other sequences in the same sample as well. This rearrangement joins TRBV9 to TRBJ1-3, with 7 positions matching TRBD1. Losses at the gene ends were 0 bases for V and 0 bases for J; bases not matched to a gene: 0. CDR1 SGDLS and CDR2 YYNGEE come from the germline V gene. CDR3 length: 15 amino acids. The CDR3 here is CASSVGDSSGNTIYF. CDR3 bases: TGTGCCAGCAGCGTAGGGGACAGCTCTGGAAACACCATATATTTT.

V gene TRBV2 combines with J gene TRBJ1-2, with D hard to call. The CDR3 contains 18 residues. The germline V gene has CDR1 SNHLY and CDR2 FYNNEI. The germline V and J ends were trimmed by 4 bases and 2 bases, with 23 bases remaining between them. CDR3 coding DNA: TGTGCCAGCAGTGTCGAGAGGTTGGGAGGAGGATCGAACTATGGCTACACCTTC. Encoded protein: CASSVERLGGGSNYGYTF.

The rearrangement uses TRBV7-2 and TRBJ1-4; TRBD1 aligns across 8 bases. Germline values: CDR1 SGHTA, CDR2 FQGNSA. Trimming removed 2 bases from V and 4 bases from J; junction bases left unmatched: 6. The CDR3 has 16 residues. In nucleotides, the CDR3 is TGTGCCAGCAGCTTAACAGGGGGGCTCAATAATGAAAAACTGTTTTTT. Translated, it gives CASSLTGGLNNEKLFF.

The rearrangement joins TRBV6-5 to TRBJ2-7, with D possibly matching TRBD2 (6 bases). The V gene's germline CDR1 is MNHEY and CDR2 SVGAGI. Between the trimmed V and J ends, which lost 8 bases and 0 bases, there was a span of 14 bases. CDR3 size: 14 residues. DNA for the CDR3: TGTGCCAGCGCCGGGACTTTCAGCTCCTACGAGCAGTACTTC. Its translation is CASAGTFSSYEQYF.

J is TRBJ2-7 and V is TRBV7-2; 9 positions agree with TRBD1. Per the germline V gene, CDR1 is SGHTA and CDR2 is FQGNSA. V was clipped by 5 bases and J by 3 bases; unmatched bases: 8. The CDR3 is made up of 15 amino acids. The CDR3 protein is CASSRGQGPSYEQYF. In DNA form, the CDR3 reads TGTGCCAGCAGCCGGGGACAGGGCCCTAGCTACGAGCAGTACTTC.

The CDR3 sequence is CASSQLVGDSKAYNEQFF. Written as DNA, the CDR3 is TGCGCCAGCAGCCAGCTTGTCGGGGACTCCAAGGCCTACAATGAGCAGTTCTTC. J is TRBJ2-1 and V is TRBV4-1, with TRBD2 as a possible D gene (6 bases). Trimming removed 3 bases at V and 2 bases at J, with 20 bases between. Germline loops: CDR1 MGHRA, CDR2 YSYEKL. This CDR3 spans 18 amino acids.

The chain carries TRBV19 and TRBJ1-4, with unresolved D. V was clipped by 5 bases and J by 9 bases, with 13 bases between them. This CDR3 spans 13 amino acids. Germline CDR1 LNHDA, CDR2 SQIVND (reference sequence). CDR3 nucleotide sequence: TGTGCCAGTAGTTACGCTGGAGTCAAAAAACTGTTTTTT. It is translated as CASSYAGVKKLFF.

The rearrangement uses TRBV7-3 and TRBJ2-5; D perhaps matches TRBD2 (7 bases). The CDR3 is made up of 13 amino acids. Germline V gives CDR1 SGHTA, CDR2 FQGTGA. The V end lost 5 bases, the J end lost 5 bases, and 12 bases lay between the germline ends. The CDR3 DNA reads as TGTGCCAGCAGCGGGGGGGCGTATGAGACCCAGTACTTC. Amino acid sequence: CASSGGAYETQYF.

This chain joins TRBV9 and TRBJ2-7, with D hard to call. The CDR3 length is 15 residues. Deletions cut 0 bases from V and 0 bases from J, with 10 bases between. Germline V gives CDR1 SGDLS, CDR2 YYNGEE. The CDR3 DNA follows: TGTGCCAGCAGCGTAGGTGCGAGAGGCTCCTACGAGCAGTACTTC. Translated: CASSVGARGSYEQYF. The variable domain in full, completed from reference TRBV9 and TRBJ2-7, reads DSGVTQTPKHLITATGQRVTLRCSPRSGDLSVYWYQQSLDQGLQFLIQYYNGEERAKGNILERFSAQQFPDLHSELNLSSLELGDSALYFCASSVGARGSYEQYFGPGTRLTVT.

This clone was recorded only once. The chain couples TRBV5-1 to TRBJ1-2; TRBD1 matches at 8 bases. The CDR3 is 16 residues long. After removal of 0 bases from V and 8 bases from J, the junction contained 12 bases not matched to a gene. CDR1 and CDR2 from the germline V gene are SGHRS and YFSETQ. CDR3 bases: TGCGCCAGCAGCTTGGCCAGGGGGCAAGGAACGGGAGGCTACACCTTC. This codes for CASSLARGQGTGGYTF.

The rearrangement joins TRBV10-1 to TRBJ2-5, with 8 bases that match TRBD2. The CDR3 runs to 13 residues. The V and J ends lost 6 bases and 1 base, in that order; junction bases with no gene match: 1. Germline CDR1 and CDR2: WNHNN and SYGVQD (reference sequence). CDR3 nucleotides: TGCGCCAGCAGCGGACTAGCCCAAGAGACCCAGTACTTC. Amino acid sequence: CASSGLAQETQYF.

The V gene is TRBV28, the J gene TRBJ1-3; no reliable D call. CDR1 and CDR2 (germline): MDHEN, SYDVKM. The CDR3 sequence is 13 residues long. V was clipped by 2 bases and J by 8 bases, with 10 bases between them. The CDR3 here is CASSLGRPDTIYF. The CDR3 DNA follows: TGTGCCAGCAGTTTAGGCAGGCCTGACACCATATATTTT. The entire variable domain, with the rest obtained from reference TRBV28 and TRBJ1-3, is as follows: DVKVTQSSRYLVKRTGEKVFLECVQDMDHENMFWYRQDPGLGLRLIYFSYDVKMKEKGDIPEGYSVSREKKERFSLILESASTNQTSMYLCASSLGRPDTIYFGEGSWLTVV.

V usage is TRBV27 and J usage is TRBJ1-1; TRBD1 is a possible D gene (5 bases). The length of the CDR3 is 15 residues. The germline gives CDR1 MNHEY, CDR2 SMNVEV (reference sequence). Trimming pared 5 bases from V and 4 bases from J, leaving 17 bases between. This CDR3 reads CASSPTPAGITEAFF. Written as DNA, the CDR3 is TGTGCCAGCAGTCCGACTCCCGCAGGGATCACTGAAGCTTTCTTT.

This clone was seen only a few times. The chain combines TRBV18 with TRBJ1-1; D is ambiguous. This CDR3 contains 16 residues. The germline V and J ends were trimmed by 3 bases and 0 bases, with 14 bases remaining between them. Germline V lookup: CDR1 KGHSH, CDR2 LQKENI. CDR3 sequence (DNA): TGTGCCAGCTCACCCCCCTTGAGGGCCGTGAACACTGAAGCTTTCTTT. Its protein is CASSPPLRAVNTEAFF.

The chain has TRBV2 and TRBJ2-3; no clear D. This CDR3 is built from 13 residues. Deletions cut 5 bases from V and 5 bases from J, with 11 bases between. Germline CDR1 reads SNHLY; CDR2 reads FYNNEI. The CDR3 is CASSLGIGDTQYF. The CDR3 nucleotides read TGTGCCAGCAGTCTAGGAATAGGAGATACGCAGTATTTT.

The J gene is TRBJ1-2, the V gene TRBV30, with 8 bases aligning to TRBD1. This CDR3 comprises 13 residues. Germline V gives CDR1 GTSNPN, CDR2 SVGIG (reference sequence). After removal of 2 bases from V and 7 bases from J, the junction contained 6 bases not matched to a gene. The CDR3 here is CAWSLQGAVGYTF. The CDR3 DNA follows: TGTGCCTGGAGTTTGCAGGGGGCCGTTGGCTACACCTTC.

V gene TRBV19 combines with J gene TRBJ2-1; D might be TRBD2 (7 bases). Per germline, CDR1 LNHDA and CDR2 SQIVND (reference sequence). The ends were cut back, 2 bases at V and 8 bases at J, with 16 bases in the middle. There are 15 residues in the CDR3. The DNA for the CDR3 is TGTGCCAGTAGTATACTTGGGGGGGCCAGTTATGAGCAGTTCTTC. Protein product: CASSILGGASYEQFF.